The subject of this entry is one T cell receptor (beta chain). Its target is unknown. This entry belongs to a study of CD8 T cells in Susac syndrome. Study-wide points: The CD4+ T cell repertoires that were profiled in Susac syndrome showed no clonal expansion.

The diagnostic criteria were recently defined, and patients with Susac syndrome met them for definite or probable disease. TEMRA cells underwent FACS enrichment and CD8+ and CD4+ T cells underwent negative isolation. Reverse transcription of 0.5 to 1 ug RNA was performed with random hexamers. A multiplex approach, immunoSEQ multiplex PCR, amplified TCR beta CDR3 across 54 Vbeta and 13 Jbeta. In TCRdb, the immunoSEQ multiplex PCR reads were re-called with MiXCR into one record per CDR3 protein. The sample contains approximately 180,000 distinct CDR3 sequences, roughly nine tenths of which appear only once. The J segment lost 2 bases and the V segment lost 2 bases, leaving 3 bases of the junction unmatched. Germline values: CDR1 SGHRS, CDR2 YFSETQ. The CDR3 spans 16 residues.

The clonotype originates from a human donor with Susac syndrome. The material sequenced was CD4+ T cells from PBMCs. The genes are TRBV5-1 and TRBJ2-1; 11 positions agree with TRBD2. The CDR3 DNA follows: TGCGCCAGCAGCTTTACTAGCGGGAGAACCTACAATGAGCAGTTCTTC. Protein sequence: CASSFTSGRTYNEQFF. The full variable domain, rest sourced from reference TRBV5-1 and TRBJ2-1, is KAGVTQTPRYLIKTRGQQVTLSCSPISGHRSVSWYQQTPGQGLQFLFEYFSETQRNKGNFPGRFSGRQFSNSRSEMNVSTLELGDSALYLCASSFTSGRTYNEQFFGPGTRLTVL.